This T cell receptor (beta chain) is from a study of blood T cells in healthy people across ages. Study-wide points: Because donor CMV status was unknown, expanded clonotype changes were possibly confounded. Older individuals had lower TCR beta diversity per million T cells (the decline was roughly linear). Naive and antigen-experienced cells could not be conclusively compared, given unsorted PBMCs.

Isolation yielded PBMCs, at least 6 million per sample, in every case. V dropped 3 bases and J dropped 1 base, with 11 bases sitting between them. The CDR3 covers 15 residues. CDR1 and CDR2 from the germline V gene are LGHNA and YSLEER. This clonotype was observed a handful of times. The antigen is not known. Sample-barcoded 5' priming and a J-beta primer mix drove a second PCR of about 7 to 11 cycles. MiXCR, applied by TCRdb to the 5' RACE reads, yields one record per CDR3 protein. The table has some 640,000 distinct CDR3 sequences, more than 40% seen once. The J gene is TRBJ2-3, the V gene TRBV4-3; D could derive from TRBD1 or TRBD2 (5 bases each). Input material: blood. This TCR came from a woman aged 60-75 years in good health. The CDR3 nucleotides are TGCGCCAGCAGCCAGAGGGGCCTCCGCACAGATACGCAGTATTTT. Amino acids: CASSQRGLRTDTQYF.